These 15 T cell receptor beta chains were all obtained from the same sample, sequenced in a study of T cell responses to AZD1222 COVID-19 vaccine. Sequenced by immunoSEQ multiplex PCR; TCRdb stores in-frame clones only, minus some. The sample includes roughly 140,000 clones, 90% of them seen just once. The input for sequencing was peripheral blood, taken 28 days after the second AZD1222 dose. Receptors originate from an adult who received the AZD1222 COVID-19 vaccine.

This chain connects TRBV9 to TRBJ1-1; D may be TRBD1 (6 bases). The CDR3 runs to 14 residues. The V gene lost 2 bases and the J gene lost 10 bases, with 18 bases spanning the gap. The germline V gene has CDR1 SGDLS and CDR2 YYNGEE. The CDR3 DNA follows: TGTGCCAGCAGCGTGGACGGCGCTTCCAGGGGAGCTTTCTTT. Translated, it gives CASSVDGASRGAFF. Supplemented by reference TRBV9 and TRBJ1-1, the full variable domain reads DSGVTQTPKHLITATGQRVTLRCSPRSGDLSVYWYQQSLDQGLQFLIQYYNGEERAKGNILERFSAQQFPDLHSELNLSSLELGDSALYFCASSVDGASRGAFFGQGTRLTVV.

The chain joins TRBV29-1 to TRBJ1-2, with 8 bases aligning to TRBD1. This CDR3 spans 12 amino acids. Germline V gene lookup returns CDR1 SQVTM and CDR2 ANQGSEA. Trimming removed 4 bases from V and 4 bases from J; junction bases left unmatched: 2. The CDR3 sequence: CSVVRGLYGYTF. The CDR3 DNA reads as TGCAGCGTTGTCAGGGGGCTCTATGGCTACACCTTC.

The count of this clone is one. The J gene is TRBJ1-6, the V gene TRBV6-5, with D possibly matching TRBD1 (6 bases). Per the germline V gene, CDR1 is MNHEY and CDR2 is SVGAGI. Deletions cut 6 bases from V and 4 bases from J, with 10 bases between. The CDR3 runs to 14 residues. The CDR3 nucleotides are TGTGCCAGCAGGGGGGACATTTATAATTCACCCCTCCACTTT. The encoded protein is CASRGDIYNSPLHF.

J is TRBJ1-1 and V is TRBV7-8; D perhaps matches TRBD1 (5 bases). CDR3 length: 15 residues. Trimming shortened V by 1 base and J by 4 bases, and 13 bases separated the two germline ends. Looked up from germline, CDR1 is SGHVS and CDR2 is FQNEAQ. The CDR3 nucleotides are TGTGCCAGCAGCTTAGGGGCAGCGGGGCCCACTGAAGCTTTCTTT. Amino acid sequence: CASSLGAAGPTEAFF.

The chain combines TRBV6-1 with TRBJ1-2; D is perhaps TRBD1 (6 bases). V was trimmed by 3 bases and J by 2 bases, leaving 13 bases between them. This CDR3 comprises 15 residues. CDR1 MNHNS and CDR2 SASEGT come from the germline V gene. In nucleotides, the CDR3 is TGTGCCAGCAGTGACAAGGGGAGGGGGAACTATGGCTACACCTTC. The encoded protein is CASSDKGRGNYGYTF.

This rearrangement joins TRBV19 to TRBJ1-2; D call uncertain. This CDR3 contains 12 residues. Germline V gene data show CDR1 as LNHDA and CDR2 as SQIVND (reference sequence). V was clipped by 4 bases and J by 2 bases, with 5 bases between them. Here the CDR3 reads CASSRPNYGYTF. Written as DNA, the CDR3 is TGTGCCAGTAGTAGACCCAACTATGGCTACACCTTC.

The J gene is TRBJ2-4, the V gene TRBV5-8; D gene unclear. The CDR3 has 15 amino acids. The germline V gene has CDR1 SGHTS and CDR2 YDEGEE. V was shortened by 2 bases and J by 0 bases, with 9 bases between the two germline ends. CDR3 DNA sequence: TGTGCCAGCAGCTTTAAAAGCTTAGCCAAAAACATTCAGTACTTC. This sequence encodes CASSFKSLAKNIQYF.

V is TRBV6-5 and J is TRBJ1-5; TRBD1 agrees at 10 bases. The CDR3 sequence is 15 residues long. The trim removed 6 bases at V and 1 base at J, leaving 3 bases unmatched. Germline CDR1 is MNHEY and CDR2 is SVGAGI. The CDR3, as DNA: TGTGCCAGCAGCAAGGGACAGGGGAGCAATCAGCCCCAGCATTTT. The encoded protein is CASSKGQGSNQPQHF.

V gene TRBV28 combines with J gene TRBJ2-3; 7 nucleotides match TRBD2. This CDR3 has 16 residues. V shed 8 bases and J 4 bases; nucleotides not matched to a gene: 15. CDR1 is MDHEN, CDR2 SYDVKM, per germline. The DNA of the CDR3 is TGTGCCAGCCGACTACCCCGCGGGAGATGGGCAGATACGCAGTATTTT. This encodes CASRLPRGRWADTQYF.

The V and J genes are TRBV5-4 and TRBJ2-3; D not resolved. Per germline, CDR1 SGHNT and CDR2 YYREEE (reference sequence). The V and J ends lost 3 bases and 6 bases respectively, with 14 bases between them. This CDR3 is built from 14 residues. The DNA of the CDR3 is TGTGCCAGCAGCTCTCTTTCTGTAGGTGATACGCAGTATTTT. Amino acid sequence: CASSSLSVGDTQYF.

This chain connects TRBV30 to TRBJ2-5, with a possible D match to TRBD2 (6 bases). CDR1 GTSNPN and CDR2 SVGIG come from the germline V gene (reference sequence). This CDR3 has 16 amino acids. V was pared by 5 bases and J by 2 bases, with 21 bases between. The CDR3 region is CAWLGTPGGNQETQYF. The CDR3 DNA follows: TGTGCCTGGCTAGGGACTCCCGGGGGTAATCAAGAGACCCAGTACTTC.

This chain joins TRBV3-1 (or the pseudogene TRBV3-2) and TRBJ2-1; D not certain. CDR1 is LGHDT, CDR2 YNNKEL, per germline (reference sequence). Trimming removed 4 bases at V and 6 bases at J, with 7 bases between. The CDR3 contains 12 residues. The CDR3 reads CASSPNFNEQFF. The DNA for the CDR3 is TGTGCCAGCAGCCCCAATTTCAATGAGCAGTTCTTC.

V is TRBV6-5 and J is TRBJ2-1; no clear D gene. The germline V and J ends were trimmed by 2 bases and 5 bases, with 7 bases remaining between them. This CDR3 is 13 amino acids long. In germline, CDR1 is MNHEY, CDR2 SVGAGI. CDR3 protein: CASSYGDNNEQFF. The CDR3 coding sequence is TGTGCCAGCAGTTACGGTGATAACAATGAGCAGTTCTTC.

The CDR3 DNA reads TGCACCAGGGGGGAGGGGGATACGCAGTATTTT. This encodes CTRGEGDTQYF. The chain has TRBV1 and TRBJ2-3; the DNA was not used to check the table's D call, TRBD2. TRBV1 is a pseudogene. The CDR3 runs 11 residues.

The chain employs TRBV7-2 and TRBJ1-4; D gene ambiguous. The CDR3 has 17 residues. Germline CDR1 reads SGHTA; CDR2 reads FQGNSA. V was clipped by 2 bases and J by 2 bases, with 15 bases between them. The CDR3 here is CASSLLNRRGTNEKLFF. For the CDR3, the DNA is TGTGCCAGCAGCTTATTGAACCGGCGCGGTACTAATGAAAAACTGTTTTTT.